These 15 T cell receptor beta chains share one sample of origin, sequenced in a study of patients and donors after allogeneic stem cell transplantation. One entry per CDR3 protein, called by TCRdb with MiXCR from the RT-PCR reads. The repertoire holds just under 20,000 distinct CDR3 sequences, roughly 5% seen once, with approximately 42% in the top ten. Sequenced sample: blood, either unsorted or a sorted T cell fraction (not recorded which). The receptor set was obtained from a human donor who was either an allogeneic HSCT recipient or a stem cell or donor lymphocyte infusion donor (not recorded which). It is not recorded whose cells these are; they may come from a transplant donor.

This clonotype was counted between two and nine times. This sequence joins TRBV9 and TRBJ2-2; 9 bases are shared with TRBD1. CDR3 length equals 15 residues. Germline V lookup: CDR1 SGDLS, CDR2 YYNGEE. With V trimmed by 5 bases and J by 5 bases, 7 bases remained unmatched. CDR3: CASRKGTGRTGELFF. As DNA, the CDR3 is TGTGCCAGCAGGAAGGGGACAGGGAGGACCGGGGAGCTGTTTTTT.

In its sample, this clonotype was seen many times. The V gene is TRBV20-1, the J gene TRBJ1-4; tentative D call: TRBD1 (5 bases). V lost 2 bases, J lost 0 bases, and 7 bases lay in between. Germline V gene sequence: CDR1 DFQATT, CDR2 SNEGSKA (reference sequence). The CDR3 loop spans 14 amino acids. The DNA of the CDR3 is TGCAGTGCTAGAACAGGTGCAACTAATGAAAAACTGTTTTTT. Its translation is CSARTGATNEKLFF.

The chain combines TRBV20-1 with TRBJ2-5, with 8 bases that match TRBD1. Germline assignment: CDR1 DFQATT and CDR2 SNEGSKA (reference sequence). There are 16 residues in the CDR3. CDR3 residues: CFSGTGERQIKETQYF. DNA of the CDR3: TGCTTTTCCGGGACAGGCGAAAGGCAGATTAAAGAGACCCAGTACTTC.

This clonotype was observed at least ten times. The gene calls are TRBV10-2 and TRBJ1-1; TRBD1 matches at 8 bases. Germline CDR1 and CDR2: WSHSY and SAAADI. The CDR3 totals 14 residues. V lost 7 bases and J lost 4; bases outside the gene matches: 8. CDR3 region: CASKPGGASTEAFF. The CDR3 DNA reads TGCGCCAGCAAACCAGGGGGCGCCTCCACTGAAGCTTTCTTT.

This clonotype was found many times. CDR3 in amino acids: CASSHALGGNTEAFF. For the CDR3, the DNA is TGTGCCAGCAGCCACGCCTTGGGGGGGAACACTGAAGCTTTCTTT. The gene calls are TRBV4-2 and TRBJ1-1, with D possibly being TRBD1 (5 bases). V was cut by 3 bases and J by 1 base, with 12 bases left in between. From germline, CDR1 is LGHNA and CDR2 YNFKEQ. This CDR3 is 15 amino acids long.

The chain is built from TRBV19 and TRBJ1-2, with a tentative D call TRBD1 (5 bases). This CDR3 is 15 amino acids long. Between the trimmed V and J ends, which lost 8 bases and 4 bases, there was a span of 20 bases. Germline V gene data show CDR1 as LNHDA and CDR2 as SQIVND (reference sequence). The CDR3 DNA is TGTGCCAGTGCGACTTCAGCGGGGGGGGGCTATGGCTACACCTTC. It specifies CASATSAGGGYGYTF.

This clonotype was recorded a few times. The chain is built from TRBV6-5 and TRBJ2-3; tentatively, D is TRBD1 or TRBD2 (7 bases each). Trimming shortened V by 2 bases and J by 1 base, and 10 bases separated the two germline ends. Germline CDR1 is MNHEY and CDR2 is SVGAGI. The CDR3 is 15 residues long. CDR3 in DNA: TGTGCCAGCAGTTACCAGGGGGGGGGCACAGATACGCAGTATTTT. Protein sequence: CASSYQGGGTDTQYF.

There are many counts of this clonotype. This rearrangement joins TRBV7-2 to TRBJ2-3, with D possibly TRBD2 on 5 matching bases. The length of the CDR3 is 13 residues. V dropped 2 bases and J dropped 13 bases, with 16 bases sitting between them. The germline gives CDR1 SGHTA, CDR2 FQGNSA. The CDR3 here is CASSLPPAGQEYF. Here the CDR3 DNA reads TGTGCCAGCAGCTTACCTCCCGCGGGCCAAGAGTATTTT.

This clonotype was picked up many times. The V gene is TRBV7-9, the J gene TRBJ2-2; 9 bases are a match to TRBD2. J lost 3 bases, V lost 3 bases, and 8 bases had no gene match. This CDR3 spans 17 amino acids. The V gene's germline CDR1 is SEHNR and CDR2 FQNEAQ (reference sequence). CDR3 in amino acids: CASSFRLAGTYTGELFF. CDR3 nucleotide sequence: TGTGCCAGCAGCTTCAGGCTAGCGGGGACCTACACCGGGGAGCTGTTTTTT.

This clonotype has more than one count but fewer than ten. V gene TRBV11-3 combines with J gene TRBJ2-1, with D uncertain. CDR3 length: 15 amino acids. Per germline, CDR1 SGHNT and CDR2 YENEEA. Trimming cost V 0 bases and J 4 bases, with 10 bases left between them. The CDR3 sequence: CASSLDRGEYNEQFF. CDR3 bases: TGTGCCAGCAGCTTAGATCGCGGAGAGTACAATGAGCAGTTCTTC. The full variable domain, in which reference TRBV11-3 and TRBJ2-1 provide the parts outside the CDR3, is EAGVVQSPRYKIIEKKQPVAFWCNPISGHNTLYWYLQNLGQGPELLIRYENEEAVDDSQLPKDRFSAERLKGVDSTLKIQPAELGDSAVYLCASSLDRGEYNEQFFGPGTRLTVL.

This clonotype was seen ten or more times. The V call is TRBV3-1, the J call TRBJ1-1, with 7 bases matching TRBD1. The J segment lost 1 base and the V segment lost 6 bases, leaving 5 bases of the junction unmatched. CDR3 length: 14 amino acids. Germline CDR1 LGHDT, CDR2 YNNKEL (reference sequence). The CDR3 region is CASSSDRENTEAFF. CDR3 coding DNA: TGTGCCAGCAGTTCCGACAGGGAGAACACTGAAGCTTTCTTT.

This clonotype was recorded at least ten times. This chain uses TRBV5-1 with TRBJ2-7; no firm D call. The germline V and J ends were trimmed by 4 bases and 1 base, with 12 bases remaining between them. The CDR3 is made up of 14 amino acids. Germline CDR1 SGHRS, CDR2 YFSETQ. The CDR3 spells CASSLVTTSYEQYF. In DNA form, the CDR3 reads TGCGCCAGCAGCCTGGTGACAACTTCCTACGAGCAGTACTTC.

At least ten counts were recorded for this clonotype. This chain links TRBV7-2 with TRBJ1-2; TRBD1 matches 8 bases. The CDR3 length is 15 residues. Trimming cost V 5 bases and J 2 bases; bases outside gene matches: 7. Germline CDR1 and CDR2: SGHTA and FQGNSA. The CDR3 DNA is TGTGCCAGCAGCCTTACGGACAGGGCAAACTATGGCTACACCTTC. It specifies CASSLTDRANYGYTF.

This clonotype was seen ten or more times. This sequence joins TRBV9 and TRBJ2-7; D is tentatively TRBD1 or TRBD2 (5 bases each). This CDR3 spans 15 amino acids. The germline V gene encodes CDR1 SGDLS and CDR2 YYNGEE. V was pared by 0 bases and J by 4 bases, with 14 bases between. Here the CDR3 reads CASSVEWDQGYEQYF. The CDR3, as DNA: TGTGCCAGCAGCGTAGAGTGGGACCAAGGTTACGAGCAGTACTTC.

The V and J genes are TRBV28 and TRBJ1-5; no reliable D call. In germline, CDR1 is MDHEN, CDR2 SYDVKM. This CDR3 has 16 residues. Trimming took off 5 bases at V and 0 bases at J, with 14 bases between the two ends. In nucleotides, the CDR3 is TGTGCCAGCAGTGGGCCAGAAGGGTATAGCAATCAGCCCCAGCATTTT. Its protein product is CASSGPEGYSNQPQHF.